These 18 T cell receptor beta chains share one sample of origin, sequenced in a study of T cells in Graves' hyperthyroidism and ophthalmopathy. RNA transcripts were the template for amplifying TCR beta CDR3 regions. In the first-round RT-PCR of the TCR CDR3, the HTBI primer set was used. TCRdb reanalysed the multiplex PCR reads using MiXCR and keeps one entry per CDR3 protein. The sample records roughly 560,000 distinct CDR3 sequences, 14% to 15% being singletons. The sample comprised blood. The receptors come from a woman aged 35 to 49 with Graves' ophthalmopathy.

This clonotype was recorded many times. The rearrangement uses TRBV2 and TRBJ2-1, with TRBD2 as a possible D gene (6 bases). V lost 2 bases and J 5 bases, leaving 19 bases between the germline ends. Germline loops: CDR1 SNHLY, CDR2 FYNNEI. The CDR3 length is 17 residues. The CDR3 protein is CASSEFSQASANNEQFF. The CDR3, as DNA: TGTGCCAGCAGTGAATTCTCCCAGGCTAGCGCCAACAATGAGCAGTTCTTC.

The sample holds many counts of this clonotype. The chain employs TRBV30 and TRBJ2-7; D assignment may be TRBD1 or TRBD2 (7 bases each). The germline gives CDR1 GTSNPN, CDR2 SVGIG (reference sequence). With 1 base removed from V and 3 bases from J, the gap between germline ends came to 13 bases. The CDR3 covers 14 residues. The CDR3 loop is CAWSAPGGDYEQYF. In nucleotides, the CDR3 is TGTGCCTGGAGTGCTCCAGGGGGGGACTACGAGCAGTACTTC.

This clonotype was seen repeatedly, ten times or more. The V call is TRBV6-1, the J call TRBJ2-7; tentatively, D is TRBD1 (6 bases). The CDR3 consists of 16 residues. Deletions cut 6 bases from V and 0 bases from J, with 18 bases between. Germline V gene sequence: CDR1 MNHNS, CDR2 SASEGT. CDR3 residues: CASRTSGTYSSYEQYF. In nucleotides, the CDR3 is TGTGCCAGCAGAACTTCCGGGACATATTCCTCCTACGAGCAGTACTTC.

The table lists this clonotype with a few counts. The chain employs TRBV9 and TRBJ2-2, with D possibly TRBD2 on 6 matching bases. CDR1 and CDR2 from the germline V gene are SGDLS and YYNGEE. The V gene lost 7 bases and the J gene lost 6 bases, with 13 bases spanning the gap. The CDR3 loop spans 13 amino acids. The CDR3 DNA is TGTGCCAGCGCGGGGAGCCCTCCCGGGGAGCTGTTTTTT. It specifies CASAGSPPGELFF.

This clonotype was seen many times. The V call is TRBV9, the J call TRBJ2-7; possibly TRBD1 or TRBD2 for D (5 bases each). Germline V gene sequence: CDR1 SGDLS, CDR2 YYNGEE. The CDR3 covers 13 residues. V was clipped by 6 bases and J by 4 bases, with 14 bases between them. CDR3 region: CASTLGDGYEQYF. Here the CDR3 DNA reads TGTGCCAGCACCTTAGGGGACGGGTACGAGCAGTACTTC.

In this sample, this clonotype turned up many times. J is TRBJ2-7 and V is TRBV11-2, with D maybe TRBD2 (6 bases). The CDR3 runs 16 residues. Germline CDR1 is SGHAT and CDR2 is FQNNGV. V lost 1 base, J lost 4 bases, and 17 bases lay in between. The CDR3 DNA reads TGTGCCAGCAGCTTAGGACTTCCTACGGGGGTATACGAGCAGTACTTC. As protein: CASSLGLPTGVYEQYF.

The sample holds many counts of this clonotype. The CDR3 coding sequence is TGTGCCTGGAGGGGTAGAGGGGTCTATGGCTACACCTTC. Amino acids: CAWRGRGVYGYTF. J is TRBJ1-2 and V is TRBV30, with D tentatively TRBD1 (5 bases). Looked up from germline, CDR1 is GTSNPN and CDR2 is SVGIG (reference sequence). The CDR3 has 13 amino acids. V lost 3 bases and J 4 bases, leaving 12 bases between the germline ends. Full variable domain (rest looked up from reference TRBV30 and TRBJ1-2): SQTIHQWPATLVQPVGSPLSLECTVEGTSNPNLYWYRQAAGRGLQLLFYSVGIGQISSEVPQNLSASRPQDRQFILSSKKLLLSDSGFYLCAWRGRGVYGYTFGSGTRLTVV.

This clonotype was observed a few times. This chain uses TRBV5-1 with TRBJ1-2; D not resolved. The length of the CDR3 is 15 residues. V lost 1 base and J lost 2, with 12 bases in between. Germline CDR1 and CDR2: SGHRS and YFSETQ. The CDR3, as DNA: TGCGCCAGCAGCTTGTTGGGAGATTCCAACTATGGCTACACCTTC. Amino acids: CASSLLGDSNYGYTF.

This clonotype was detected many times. This CDR3 reads CASSQSTEYGYTF. The CDR3 nucleotides read TGTGCCAGCAGCCAAAGTACCGAGTATGGCTACACCTTC. The chain employs TRBV7-9 and TRBJ1-2; D unclear. Trimming stripped 5 bases from V and 5 bases from J, with 12 bases between. The V gene's germline CDR1 is SEHNR and CDR2 FQNEAQ (reference sequence). The CDR3 totals 13 residues.

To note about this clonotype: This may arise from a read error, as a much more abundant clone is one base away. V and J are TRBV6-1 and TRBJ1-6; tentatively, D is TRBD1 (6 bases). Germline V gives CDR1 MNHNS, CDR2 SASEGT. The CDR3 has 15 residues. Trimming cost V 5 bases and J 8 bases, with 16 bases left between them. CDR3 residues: CASSPRGGPHSPLHF. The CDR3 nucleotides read TGTGCCAGCAGTCCCCGAGGGGGTCCGCATTCACCCCTCCACTTT.

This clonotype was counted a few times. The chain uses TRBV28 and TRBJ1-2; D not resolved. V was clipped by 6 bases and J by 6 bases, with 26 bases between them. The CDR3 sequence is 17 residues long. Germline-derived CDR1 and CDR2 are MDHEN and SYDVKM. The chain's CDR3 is CASSIRNRAPRPHGYTF. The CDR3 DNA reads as TGTGCCAGCAGCATAAGAAACCGGGCCCCCCGCCCTCATGGCTACACCTTC.

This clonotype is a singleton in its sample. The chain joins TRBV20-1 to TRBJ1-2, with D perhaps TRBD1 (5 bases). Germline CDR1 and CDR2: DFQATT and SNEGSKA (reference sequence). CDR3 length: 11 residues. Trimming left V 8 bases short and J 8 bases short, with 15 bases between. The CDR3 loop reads CSQWGEEGYTF. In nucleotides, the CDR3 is TGCAGTCAGTGGGGGGAAGAAGGCTACACCTTC.

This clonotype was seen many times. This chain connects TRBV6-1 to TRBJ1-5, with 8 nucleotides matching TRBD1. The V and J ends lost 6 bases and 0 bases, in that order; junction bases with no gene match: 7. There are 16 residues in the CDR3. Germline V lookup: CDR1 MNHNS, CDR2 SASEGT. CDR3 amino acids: CASSVTGGDSNQPQHF. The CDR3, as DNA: TGTGCCAGCAGCGTTACAGGGGGAGATAGCAATCAGCCCCAGCATTTT.

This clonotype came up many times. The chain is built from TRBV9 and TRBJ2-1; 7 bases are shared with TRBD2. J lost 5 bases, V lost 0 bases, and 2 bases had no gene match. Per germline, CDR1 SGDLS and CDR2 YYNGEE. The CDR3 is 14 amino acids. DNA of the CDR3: TGTGCCAGCAGCGTAGGAGCGGGAAACAATGAGCAGTTCTTC. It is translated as CASSVGAGNNEQFF.

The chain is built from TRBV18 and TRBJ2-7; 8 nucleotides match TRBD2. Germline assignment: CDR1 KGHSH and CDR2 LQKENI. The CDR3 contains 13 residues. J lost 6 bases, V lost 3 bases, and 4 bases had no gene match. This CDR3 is CASSPGGGLEQYF. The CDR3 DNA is TGTGCCAGCTCACCTGGCGGGGGGCTCGAGCAGTACTTC.

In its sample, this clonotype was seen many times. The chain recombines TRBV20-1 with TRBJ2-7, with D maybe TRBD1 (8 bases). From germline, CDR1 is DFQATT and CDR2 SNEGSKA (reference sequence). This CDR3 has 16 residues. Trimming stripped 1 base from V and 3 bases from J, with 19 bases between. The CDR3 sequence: CSARGLVTGGGYEQYF. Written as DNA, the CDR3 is TGCAGTGCTAGAGGCCTTGTTACAGGGGGGGGCTACGAGCAGTACTTC.

The CDR3 DNA reads TGCGCCAGCAGCCAGTCCCCTAGCGGGCCCTCCTACGAGCAGTACTTC. This codes for CASSQSPSGPSYEQYF. The chain combines TRBV4-1 with TRBJ2-7; the match to TRBD2 covers 8 bases. Trimming at V came to 3 bases and at J to 0 bases, leaving 7 bases not matched to a gene. The CDR3 is made up of 16 amino acids. CDR1 and CDR2 from the germline V gene are MGHRA and YSYEKL.

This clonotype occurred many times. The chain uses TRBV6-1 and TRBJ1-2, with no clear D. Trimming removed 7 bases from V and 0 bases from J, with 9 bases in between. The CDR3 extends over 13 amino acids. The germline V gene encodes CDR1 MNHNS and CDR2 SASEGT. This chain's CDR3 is CASNPAANYGYTF. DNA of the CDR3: TGTGCCAGCAACCCAGCCGCTAACTATGGCTACACCTTC.